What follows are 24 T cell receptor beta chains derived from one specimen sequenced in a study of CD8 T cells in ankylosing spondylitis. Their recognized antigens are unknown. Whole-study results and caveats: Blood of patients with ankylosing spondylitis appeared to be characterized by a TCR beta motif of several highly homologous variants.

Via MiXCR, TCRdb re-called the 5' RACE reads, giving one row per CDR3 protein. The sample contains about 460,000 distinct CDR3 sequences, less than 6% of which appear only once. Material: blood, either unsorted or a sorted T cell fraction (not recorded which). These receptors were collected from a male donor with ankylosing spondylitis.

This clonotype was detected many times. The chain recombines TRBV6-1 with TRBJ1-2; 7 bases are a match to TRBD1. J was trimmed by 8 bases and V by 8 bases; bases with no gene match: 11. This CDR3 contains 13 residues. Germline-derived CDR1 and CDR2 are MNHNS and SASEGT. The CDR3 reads CASHRGGITGYTF. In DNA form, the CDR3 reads TGTGCCAGCCACAGGGGAGGGATAACCGGCTACACCTTC.

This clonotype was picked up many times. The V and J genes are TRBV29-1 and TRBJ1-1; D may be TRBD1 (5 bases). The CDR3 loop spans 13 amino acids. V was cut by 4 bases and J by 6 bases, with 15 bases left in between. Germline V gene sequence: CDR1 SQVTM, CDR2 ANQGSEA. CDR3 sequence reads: CSVAGVQRPEAFF. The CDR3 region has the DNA TGCAGCGTTGCGGGGGTACAGAGGCCTGAAGCTTTCTTT.

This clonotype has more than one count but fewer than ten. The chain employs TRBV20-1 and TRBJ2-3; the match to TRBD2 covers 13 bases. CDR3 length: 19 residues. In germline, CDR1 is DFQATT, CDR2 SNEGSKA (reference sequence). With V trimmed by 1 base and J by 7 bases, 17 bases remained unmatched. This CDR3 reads CSARVYRGGLAGVLYTQYF. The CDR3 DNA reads TGCAGTGCTAGAGTGTATAGAGGCGGACTAGCGGGAGTTTTATATACGCAGTATTTT.

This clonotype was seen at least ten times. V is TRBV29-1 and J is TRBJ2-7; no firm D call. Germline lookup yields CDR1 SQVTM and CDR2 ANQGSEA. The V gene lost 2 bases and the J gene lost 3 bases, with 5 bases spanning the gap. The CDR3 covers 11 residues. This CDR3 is CSVERNYEQYF. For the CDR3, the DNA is TGCAGCGTTGAACGAAACTACGAGCAGTACTTC.

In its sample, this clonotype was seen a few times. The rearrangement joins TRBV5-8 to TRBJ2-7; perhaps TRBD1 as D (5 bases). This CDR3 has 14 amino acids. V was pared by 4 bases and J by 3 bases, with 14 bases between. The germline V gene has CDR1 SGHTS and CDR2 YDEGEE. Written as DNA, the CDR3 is TGTGCCAGCAGCCTAGACAGACACCTCTACGAGCAGTACTTC. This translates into CASSLDRHLYEQYF.

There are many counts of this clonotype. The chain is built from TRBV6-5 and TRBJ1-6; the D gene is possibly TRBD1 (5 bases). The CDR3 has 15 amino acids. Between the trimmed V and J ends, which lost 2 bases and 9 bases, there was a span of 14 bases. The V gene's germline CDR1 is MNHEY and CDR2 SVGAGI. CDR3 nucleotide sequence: TGTGCCAGCAGTTACCCGGGGCCGGTTGGTTCACCCCTCCACTTT. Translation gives CASSYPGPVGSPLHF.

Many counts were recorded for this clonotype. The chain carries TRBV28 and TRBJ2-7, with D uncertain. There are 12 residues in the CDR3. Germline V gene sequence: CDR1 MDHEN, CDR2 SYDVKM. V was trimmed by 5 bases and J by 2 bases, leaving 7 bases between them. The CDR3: CASSKRAYEQYF. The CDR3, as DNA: TGTGCCAGCAGTAAGAGAGCCTACGAGCAGTACTTC.

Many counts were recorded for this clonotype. The CDR3: CASSGQGPNQPQHF. CDR3 DNA sequence: TGTGCCAGCAGTGGACAGGGTCCCAATCAGCCCCAGCATTTT. The chain has TRBV6-1 and TRBJ1-5; 7 bases agree with TRBD1. Unmatched junction bases numbered 3, after V lost 4 bases and J lost 3 bases. Germline V gene lookup returns CDR1 MNHNS and CDR2 SASEGT. There are 14 residues in the CDR3.

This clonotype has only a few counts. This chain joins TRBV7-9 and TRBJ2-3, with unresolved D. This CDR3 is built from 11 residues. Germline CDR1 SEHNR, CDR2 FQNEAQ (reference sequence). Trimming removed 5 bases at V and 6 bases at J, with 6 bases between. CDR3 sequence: CASSDKDTQYF. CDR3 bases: TGTGCCAGCAGCGACAAGGATACGCAGTATTTT.

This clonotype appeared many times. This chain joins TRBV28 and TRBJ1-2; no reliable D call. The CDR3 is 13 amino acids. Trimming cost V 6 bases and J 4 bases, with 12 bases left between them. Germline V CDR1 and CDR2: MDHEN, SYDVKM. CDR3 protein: CASSLRVVYGYTF. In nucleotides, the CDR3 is TGTGCCAGCAGCCTCCGGGTCGTCTATGGCTACACCTTC.

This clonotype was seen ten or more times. CDR3 DNA sequence: TGTGCCAGCAGCCGAACCCGGGACAGGGGCATTTATGAGCAGTTCTTC. Amino acids: CASSRTRDRGIYEQFF. The chain links TRBV7-8 to TRBJ2-1, with 10 positions matching TRBD1. Germline trimming cut 5 bases from V and 8 bases from J; bases unmatched to any gene: 12. The germline CDR1 and CDR2 sequences are SGHVS and FQNEAQ. The CDR3 has 16 residues.

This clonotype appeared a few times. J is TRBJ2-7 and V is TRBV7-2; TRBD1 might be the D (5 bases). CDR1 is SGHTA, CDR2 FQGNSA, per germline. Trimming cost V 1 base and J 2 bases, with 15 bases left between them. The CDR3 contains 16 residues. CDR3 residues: CASSLDPQGVAYEQYF. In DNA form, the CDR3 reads TGTGCCAGCAGCTTAGACCCGCAGGGTGTTGCCTACGAGCAGTACTTC.

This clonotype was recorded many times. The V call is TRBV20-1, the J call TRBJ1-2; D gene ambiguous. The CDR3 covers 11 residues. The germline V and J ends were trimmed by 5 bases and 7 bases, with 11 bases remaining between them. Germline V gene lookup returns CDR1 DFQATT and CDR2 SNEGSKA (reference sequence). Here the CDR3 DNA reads TGCAGTGCTCTCAGTCCGGGTGGCTACACCTTC. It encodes CSALSPGGYTF.

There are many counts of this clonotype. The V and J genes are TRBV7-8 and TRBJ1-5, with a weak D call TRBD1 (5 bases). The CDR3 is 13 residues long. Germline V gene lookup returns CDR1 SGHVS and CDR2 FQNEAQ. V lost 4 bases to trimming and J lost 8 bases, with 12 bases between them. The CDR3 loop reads CASSSTAVEPQHF. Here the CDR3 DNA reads TGTGCCAGCAGCTCGACAGCGGTGGAGCCCCAGCATTTT.

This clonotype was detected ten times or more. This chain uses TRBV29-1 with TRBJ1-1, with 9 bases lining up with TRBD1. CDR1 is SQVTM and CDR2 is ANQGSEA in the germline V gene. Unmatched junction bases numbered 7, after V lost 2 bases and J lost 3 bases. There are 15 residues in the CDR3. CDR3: CSVEQQDRGHTEAFF. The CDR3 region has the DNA TGCAGCGTTGAACAACAGGACAGGGGACACACTGAAGCTTTCTTT.

The CDR3 loop is CASTYRGDTGELFF. Here the CDR3 DNA reads TGTGCCAGCACCTACAGGGGGGACACCGGGGAGCTGTTTTTT. The V gene is TRBV6-1, the J gene TRBJ2-2; TRBD1 agrees at 8 bases. This CDR3 contains 14 residues. CDR1 is MNHNS, CDR2 SASEGT, per germline. V was clipped by 7 bases and J by 3 bases; unmatched bases: 4.

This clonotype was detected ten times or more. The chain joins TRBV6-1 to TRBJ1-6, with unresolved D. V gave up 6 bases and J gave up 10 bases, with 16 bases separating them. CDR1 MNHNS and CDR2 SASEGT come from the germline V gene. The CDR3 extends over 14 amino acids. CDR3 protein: CASSSSGVSSPLHF. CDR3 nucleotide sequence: TGTGCCAGCAGCTCCAGCGGGGTTAGCTCACCCCTCCACTTT.

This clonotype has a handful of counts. The CDR3 sequence: CASSCPRVAGGYEQYF. The CDR3 DNA reads as TGTGCCAGCAGCTGCCCGAGGGTAGCGGGAGGCTACGAGCAGTACTTC. The chain carries TRBV21-1 and TRBJ2-7; no check of the table's D call, TRBD2, against the DNA was made. TRBV21-1 is a known pseudogene. This CDR3 spans 16 amino acids.

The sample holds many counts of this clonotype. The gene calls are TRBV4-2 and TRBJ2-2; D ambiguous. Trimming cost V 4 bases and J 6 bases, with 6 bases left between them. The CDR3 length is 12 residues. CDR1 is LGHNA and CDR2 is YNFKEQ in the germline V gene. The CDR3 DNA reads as TGTGCCAGCAGCCCTCTATCCGGGGAGCTGTTTTTT. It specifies CASSPLSGELFF.

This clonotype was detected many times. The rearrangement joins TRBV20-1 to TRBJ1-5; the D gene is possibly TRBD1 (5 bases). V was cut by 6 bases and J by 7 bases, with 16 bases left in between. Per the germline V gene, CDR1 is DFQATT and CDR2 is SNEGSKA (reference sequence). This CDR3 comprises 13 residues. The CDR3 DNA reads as TGCAGTGCCTCTTGGGGCCGCGGACAGCCCCAGCATTTT. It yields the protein CSASWGRGQPQHF.

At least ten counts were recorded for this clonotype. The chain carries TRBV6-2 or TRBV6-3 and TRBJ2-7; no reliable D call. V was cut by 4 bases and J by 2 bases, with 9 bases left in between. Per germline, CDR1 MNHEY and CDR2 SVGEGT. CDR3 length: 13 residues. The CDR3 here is CASSSLVAYEQYF. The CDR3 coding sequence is TGTGCCAGCAGTTCTCTTGTGGCCTACGAGCAGTACTTC.

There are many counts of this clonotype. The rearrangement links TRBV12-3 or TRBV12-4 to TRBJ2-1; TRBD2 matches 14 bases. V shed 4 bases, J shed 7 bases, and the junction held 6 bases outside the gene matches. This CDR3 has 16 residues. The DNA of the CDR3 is TGTGCCAGCAGTTCAGGGACTAGCGGGAGATGGAATGAGCAGTTCTTC. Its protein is CASSSGTSGRWNEQFF.

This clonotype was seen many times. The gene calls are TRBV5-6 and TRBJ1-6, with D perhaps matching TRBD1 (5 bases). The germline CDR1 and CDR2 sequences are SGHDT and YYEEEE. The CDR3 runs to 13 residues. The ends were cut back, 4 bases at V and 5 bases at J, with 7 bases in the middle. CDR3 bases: TGTGCCAGCAGCCCGACAGATAATTCACCCCTCCACTTT. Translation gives CASSPTDNSPLHF.

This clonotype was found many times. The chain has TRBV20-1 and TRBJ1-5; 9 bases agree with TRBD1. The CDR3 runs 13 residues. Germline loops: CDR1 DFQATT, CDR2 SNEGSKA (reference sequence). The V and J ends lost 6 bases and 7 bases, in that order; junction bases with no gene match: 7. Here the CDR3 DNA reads TGCAGTGCGCCCGGGACAGGGTGGCAGCCCCAGCATTTT. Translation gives CSAPGTGWQPQHF.